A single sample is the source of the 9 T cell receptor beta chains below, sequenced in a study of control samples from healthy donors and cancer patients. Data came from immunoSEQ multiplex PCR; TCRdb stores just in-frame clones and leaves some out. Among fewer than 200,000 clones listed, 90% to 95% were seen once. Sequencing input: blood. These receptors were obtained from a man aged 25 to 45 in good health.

Here the CDR3 reads CASSWQTDTDTQYF. CDR3 bases: TGTGCCAGCTCGTGGCAGACCGACACAGATACGCAGTATTTT. The chain links TRBV9 to TRBJ2-3, with no clear D. The length of the CDR3 is 14 residues. Per germline, CDR1 SGDLS and CDR2 YYNGEE. Trimming stripped 7 bases from V and 2 bases from J, with 14 bases between.

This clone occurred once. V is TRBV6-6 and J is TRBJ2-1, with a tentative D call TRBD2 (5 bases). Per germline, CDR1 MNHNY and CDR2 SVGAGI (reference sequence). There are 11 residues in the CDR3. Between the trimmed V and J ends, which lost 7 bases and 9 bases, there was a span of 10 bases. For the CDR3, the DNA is TGTGCCAGCATCCGGGATGGTGAGCAGTTCTTC. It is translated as CASIRDGEQFF.

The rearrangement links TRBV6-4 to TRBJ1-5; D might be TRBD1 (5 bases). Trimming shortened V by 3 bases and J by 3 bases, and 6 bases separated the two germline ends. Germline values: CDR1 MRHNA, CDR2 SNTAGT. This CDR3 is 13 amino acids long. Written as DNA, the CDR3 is TGTGCCAGCAGTGAGACAGTCAATCAGCCCCAGCATTTT. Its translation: CASSETVNQPQHF.

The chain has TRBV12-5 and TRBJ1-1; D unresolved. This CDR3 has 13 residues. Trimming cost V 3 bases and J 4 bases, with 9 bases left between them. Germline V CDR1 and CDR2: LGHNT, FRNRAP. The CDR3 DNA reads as TGTGCTAGTGGTTTCCCAGGTTTCACTGAAGCTTTCTTT. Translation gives CASGFPGFTEAFF.

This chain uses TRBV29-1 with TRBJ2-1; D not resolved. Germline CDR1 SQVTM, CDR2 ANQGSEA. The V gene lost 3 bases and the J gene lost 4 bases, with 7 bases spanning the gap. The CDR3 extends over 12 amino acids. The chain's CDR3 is CSVEFRYNEQFF. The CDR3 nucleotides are TGCAGCGTTGAGTTTCGTTACAATGAGCAGTTCTTC.

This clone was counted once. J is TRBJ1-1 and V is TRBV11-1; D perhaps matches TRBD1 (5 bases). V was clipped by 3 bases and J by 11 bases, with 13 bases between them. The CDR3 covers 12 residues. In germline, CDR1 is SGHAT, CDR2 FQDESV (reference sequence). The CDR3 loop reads CASSFDAGKAFF. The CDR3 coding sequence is TGTGCCAGCAGCTTTGATGCAGGGAAGGCTTTCTTT.

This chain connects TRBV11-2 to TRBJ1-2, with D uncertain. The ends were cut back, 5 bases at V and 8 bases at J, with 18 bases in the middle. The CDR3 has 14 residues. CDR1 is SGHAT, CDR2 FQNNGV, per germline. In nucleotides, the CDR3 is TGTGCCAGCAGCGCATATGCAGTTAACTCGGGCTACACCTTC. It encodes CASSAYAVNSGYTF.

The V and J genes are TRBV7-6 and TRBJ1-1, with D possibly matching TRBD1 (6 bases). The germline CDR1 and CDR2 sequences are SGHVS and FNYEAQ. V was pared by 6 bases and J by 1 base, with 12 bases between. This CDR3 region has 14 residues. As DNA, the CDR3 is TGTGCCAGCAGTCCCGGACAGACGAACACTGAAGCTTTCTTT. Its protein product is CASSPGQTNTEAFF. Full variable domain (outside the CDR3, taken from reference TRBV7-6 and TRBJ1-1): GAGVSQSPRYKVTKRGQDVALRCDPISGHVSLYWYRQALGQGPEFLTYFNYEAQQDKSGLPNDRFSAERPEGSISTLTIQRTEQRDSAMYRCASSPGQTNTEAFFGQGTRLTVV.

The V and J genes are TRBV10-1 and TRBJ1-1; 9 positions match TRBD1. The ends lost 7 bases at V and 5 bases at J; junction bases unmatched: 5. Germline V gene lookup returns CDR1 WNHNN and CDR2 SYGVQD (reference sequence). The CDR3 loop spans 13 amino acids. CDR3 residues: CASTRDRETEAFF. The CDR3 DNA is TGCGCCAGCACCAGGGACAGGGAAACTGAAGCTTTCTTT.